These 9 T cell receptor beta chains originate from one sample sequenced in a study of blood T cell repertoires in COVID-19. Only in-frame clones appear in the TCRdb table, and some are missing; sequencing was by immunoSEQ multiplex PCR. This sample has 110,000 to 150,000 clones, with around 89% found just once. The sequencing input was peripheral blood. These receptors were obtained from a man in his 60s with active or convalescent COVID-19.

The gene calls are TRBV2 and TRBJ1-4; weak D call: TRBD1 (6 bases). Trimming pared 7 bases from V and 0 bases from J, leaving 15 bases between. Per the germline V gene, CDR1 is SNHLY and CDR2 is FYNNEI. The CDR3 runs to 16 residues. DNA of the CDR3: TGTGCCAGCATGGGGGGGGACACTGCAACTAATGAAAAACTGTTTTTT. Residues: CASMGGDTATNEKLFF.

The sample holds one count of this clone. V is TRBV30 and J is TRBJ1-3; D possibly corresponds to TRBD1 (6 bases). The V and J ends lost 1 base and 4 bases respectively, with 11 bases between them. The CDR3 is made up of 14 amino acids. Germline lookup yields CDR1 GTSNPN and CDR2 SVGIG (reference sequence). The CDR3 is CAWSGGGHGNTIYF. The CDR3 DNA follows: TGTGCCTGGAGTGGAGGGGGACACGGAAACACCATATATTTT.

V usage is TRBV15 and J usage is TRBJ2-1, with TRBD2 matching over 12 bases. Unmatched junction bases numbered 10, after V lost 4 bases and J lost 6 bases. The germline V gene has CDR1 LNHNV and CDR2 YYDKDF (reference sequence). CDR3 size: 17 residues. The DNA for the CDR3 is TGTGCCACCAGCACAGCCAGACTAGCGGGGGCCCTCAATGAGCAGTTCTTC. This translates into CATSTARLAGALNEQFF.

The CDR3 region has the DNA TGTGCCAGCAGCTTAGCCAGAGGGACGGGAGGAGTCATCAATGAGCAGTTCTTC. Its translation is CASSLARGTGGVINEQFF. V and J are TRBV7-2 and TRBJ2-1; 7 bases align to TRBD2. Germline values: CDR1 SGHTA, CDR2 FQGNSA. The junction had 14 bases not matched to a gene; V was cut back by 0 bases and J by 6 bases. This CDR3 is built from 18 residues.

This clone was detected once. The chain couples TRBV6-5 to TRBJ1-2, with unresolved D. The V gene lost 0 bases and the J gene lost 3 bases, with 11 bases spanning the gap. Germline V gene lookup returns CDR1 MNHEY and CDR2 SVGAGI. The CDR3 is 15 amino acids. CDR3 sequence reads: CASSYSPGIHYGYTF. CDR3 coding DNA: TGTGCCAGCAGTTACTCACCCGGGATCCACTATGGCTACACCTTC.

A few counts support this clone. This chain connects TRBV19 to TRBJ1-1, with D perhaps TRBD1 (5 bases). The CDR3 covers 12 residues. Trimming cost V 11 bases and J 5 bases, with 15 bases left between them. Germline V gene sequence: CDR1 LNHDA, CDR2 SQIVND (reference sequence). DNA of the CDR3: TGTGCCCCGGGGGAGAACAGGACTGAAGCTTTCTTT. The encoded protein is CAPGENRTEAFF.

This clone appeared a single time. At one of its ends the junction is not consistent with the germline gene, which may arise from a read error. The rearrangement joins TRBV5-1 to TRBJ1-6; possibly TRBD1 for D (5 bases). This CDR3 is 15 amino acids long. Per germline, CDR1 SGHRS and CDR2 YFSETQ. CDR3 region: CASRLDVGGESPLHF. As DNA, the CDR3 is TGCGCCAGCAGGTTGGATGTCGGGGGAGAGTCACCCCTCCACTTT.

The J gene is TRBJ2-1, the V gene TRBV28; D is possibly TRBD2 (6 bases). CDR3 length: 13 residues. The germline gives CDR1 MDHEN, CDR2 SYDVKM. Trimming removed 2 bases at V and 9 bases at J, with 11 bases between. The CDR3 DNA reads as TGTGCCAGCAGTTTAGCCAGGGAGGTTGAGCAGTTCTTC. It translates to CASSLAREVEQFF. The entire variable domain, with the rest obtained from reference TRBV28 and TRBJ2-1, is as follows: DVKVTQSSRYLVKRTGEKVFLECVQDMDHENMFWYRQDPGLGLRLIYFSYDVKMKEKGDIPEGYSVSREKKERFSLILESASTNQTSMYLCASSLAREVEQFFGPGTRLTVL.

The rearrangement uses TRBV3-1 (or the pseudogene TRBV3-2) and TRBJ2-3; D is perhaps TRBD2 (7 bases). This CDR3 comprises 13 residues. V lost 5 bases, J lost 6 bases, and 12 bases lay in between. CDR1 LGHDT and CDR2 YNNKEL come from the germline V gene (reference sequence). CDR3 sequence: CASSRGGQDTQYF. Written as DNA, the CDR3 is TGTGCCAGCAGCAGGGGGGGTCAGGATACGCAGTATTTT.